One and the same sample provided the 31 T cell receptor beta chains below, sequenced in a study of blood T cell repertoires in COVID-19. The method was immunoSEQ multiplex PCR; TCRdb's version includes in-frame clones alone and lacks a portion of them. This sample has 250,000 to 300,000 clones, with about 89% found just once. The sequenced material came from peripheral blood. These TCRs come from a man between 50 and 59 years old with acute or convalescent COVID-19.

V is TRBV7-3 and J is TRBJ2-1, with 13 bases lining up with TRBD2. This CDR3 region has 15 residues. With 4 bases clipped from V and 8 bases from J, the junction kept 5 bases outside the gene matches. Germline lookup yields CDR1 SGHTA and CDR2 FQGTGA. The CDR3 DNA sequence: TGTGCCAGCAGCTCTGGACTAGCGGGGGTGGATGAGCAGTTCTTC. As protein: CASSSGLAGVDEQFF.

This clone has just one count. J is TRBJ1-2 and V is TRBV18, with 11 nucleotides matching TRBD1. The CDR3 contains 12 residues. Germline-derived CDR1 and CDR2 are KGHSH and LQKENI. The trim removed 6 bases at V and 11 bases at J, leaving 5 bases unmatched. CDR3 in amino acids: CASSPGQGEYTF. CDR3 DNA sequence: TGTGCCAGCTCCCCGGGACAGGGGGAATACACCTTC.

This rearrangement joins TRBV7-9 to TRBJ1-6; 7 bases are a match to TRBD1. The CDR3 loop spans 15 amino acids. V lost 6 bases to trimming and J lost 5 bases; unmatched junction nucleotides: 7. Germline V gene data show CDR1 as SEHNR and CDR2 as FQNEAQ (reference sequence). The CDR3 is CASSPRDSHNSPLHF. DNA of the CDR3: TGTGCCAGCAGTCCCCGGGACAGCCATAATTCACCCCTCCACTTT.

The V gene is TRBV19, the J gene TRBJ2-7; D uncertain. Germline values: CDR1 LNHDA, CDR2 SQIVND (reference sequence). The CDR3 runs 15 residues. Trimming took off 2 bases at V and 2 bases at J, with 13 bases between the two ends. CDR3 amino acids: CASSINPQLTYEQYF. The CDR3 DNA reads as TGTGCCAGTAGTATAAATCCACAGCTTACCTACGAGCAGTACTTC.

This chain connects TRBV2 to TRBJ1-1, with a weak D call TRBD1 (6 bases). CDR1 is SNHLY and CDR2 is FYNNEI in the germline V gene. The CDR3 is made up of 14 amino acids. The V gene lost 6 bases and the J gene lost 3 bases, with 14 bases spanning the gap. The CDR3 region has the DNA TGTGCCAGCAGATTACAGGGCCACGACACTGAAGCTTTCTTT. Its protein product is CASRLQGHDTEAFF.

In its sample, this clone was seen once. The rearrangement links TRBV19 to TRBJ1-5; possible D gene TRBD1, 6 bases. Germline values: CDR1 LNHDA, CDR2 SQIVND (reference sequence). With 7 bases removed from V and 1 base from J, the gap between germline ends came to 20 bases. The CDR3 loop spans 17 amino acids. CDR3 in amino acids: CASTDNSGVGSNQPQHF. The CDR3 nucleotides read TGTGCCAGTACCGACAATTCAGGGGTCGGGAGCAATCAGCCCCAGCATTTT.

The rearrangement joins TRBV27 to TRBJ2-7, with TRBD1 matching 7 bases. The trim removed 5 bases at V and 2 bases at J, leaving 6 bases unmatched. The CDR3 is made up of 14 amino acids. CDR1 is MNHEY and CDR2 is SMNVEV in the germline V gene (reference sequence). The CDR3 sequence: CASSLTGITYEQYF. CDR3 DNA sequence: TGTGCCAGCAGTCTGACAGGGATTACCTACGAGCAGTACTTC.

This clone came up a few times. This chain joins TRBV2 and TRBJ2-7, with TRBD1 identical over 8 bases. V lost 3 bases to trimming and J lost 3 bases; unmatched junction nucleotides: 4. CDR1 and CDR2 (germline): SNHLY, FYNNEI. The CDR3 is 14 residues long. The CDR3 DNA reads TGTGCCAGCAGTGAGTTAGGACAGGGCTACGAGCAGTACTTC. Translated, it gives CASSELGQGYEQYF. Full variable domain (rest looked up from reference TRBV2 and TRBJ2-7): EPEVTQTPSHQVTQMGQEVILRCVPISNHLYFYWYRQILGQKVEFLVSFYNNEISEKSEIFDDQFSVERPDGSNFTLKIRSTKLEDSAMYFCASSELGQGYEQYFGPGTRLTVT.

This clone is a singleton in its sample. The chain combines TRBV5-6 with TRBJ2-6; D not resolved. Trimming cost V 4 bases and J 3 bases, with 11 bases left between them. This CDR3 is built from 15 residues. Per germline, CDR1 SGHDT and CDR2 YYEEEE. In nucleotides, the CDR3 is TGTGCCAGCAGCGGAGTCGGTAGTGGGGCCAACGTCCTGACTTTC. Amino acid sequence: CASSGVGSGANVLTF.

V is TRBV18 and J is TRBJ2-6; D not resolved. The V gene lost 5 bases and the J gene lost 0 bases, with 8 bases spanning the gap. The CDR3 loop spans 15 amino acids. Germline loops: CDR1 KGHSH, CDR2 LQKENI. The DNA of the CDR3 is TGTGCCAGCTCAGAGTACAGCTCTGGGGCCAACGTCCTGACTTTC. The encoded protein is CASSEYSSGANVLTF.

The CDR3 region is CASSPGARFGYTF. CDR3 bases: TGCGCCAGCAGTCCAGGGGCACGGTTTGGCTACACCTTC. The rearrangement uses TRBV5-1 and TRBJ1-2; D perhaps matches TRBD1 (6 bases). V was cut by 5 bases and J by 7 bases, with 15 bases left in between. The CDR3 is 13 amino acids. Per germline, CDR1 SGHRS and CDR2 YFSETQ.

The chain employs TRBV2 and TRBJ2-7; 9 nucleotides match TRBD2. CDR3 length: 15 amino acids. The germline CDR1 and CDR2 sequences are SNHLY and FYNNEI. J was trimmed by 9 bases and V by 2 bases; bases with no gene match: 11. The CDR3 sequence: CASSERLAGFSGQYF. Written as DNA, the CDR3 is TGTGCCAGCAGTGAACGGCTAGCGGGGTTTAGCGGGCAGTACTTC.

The genes are TRBV7-3 and TRBJ2-7, with 7 bases lining up with TRBD1. Germline CDR1 and CDR2: SGHTA and FQGTGA. Germline trimming cut 8 bases from V and 2 bases from J; bases unmatched to any gene: 6. The CDR3 contains 13 residues. The CDR3 region has the DNA TGTGCCAGCGCCCTAGACAGGGCCTACGAGCAGTACTTC. Translating it yields CASALDRAYEQYF.

The CDR3 DNA reads TGTGCCAGCTCACCGTTCCAGGGGGGAAAGGATGAGCAGTTCTTC. Translation gives CASSPFQGGKDEQFF. The V call is TRBV18, the J call TRBJ2-1, with D possibly TRBD1 on 7 matching bases. The CDR3 runs to 15 residues. Trimming removed 3 bases at V and 8 bases at J, with 17 bases between. The V gene's germline CDR1 is KGHSH and CDR2 LQKENI.

This clone was found once. The chain couples TRBV10-3 to TRBJ1-2; 8 nucleotides align to TRBD1. This CDR3 is 16 amino acids long. The trim removed 5 bases at V and 3 bases at J, leaving 11 bases unmatched. CDR1 and CDR2 (germline): ENHRY, SYGVKD. As DNA, the CDR3 is TGTGCCATCAGTCAGGGACAGGTGGGGTCGGACTATGGCTACACCTTC. It specifies CAISQGQVGSDYGYTF.

The rearrangement joins TRBV6-5 to TRBJ1-1; D call uncertain. The CDR3 consists of 14 residues. V lost 6 bases to trimming and J lost 1 base, with 12 bases between them. Germline V lookup: CDR1 MNHEY, CDR2 SVGAGI. CDR3 protein: CASRISLGNTEAFF. In DNA, the CDR3 is TGTGCCAGCAGGATATCACTAGGGAACACTGAAGCTTTCTTT.

V usage is TRBV10-2 and J usage is TRBJ2-7, with 9 bases matching TRBD2. V was pared by 3 bases and J by 3 bases, with 6 bases of the junction left unmatched. CDR1 is WSHSY and CDR2 is SAAADI in the germline V gene. The CDR3 totals 15 residues. The CDR3 DNA sequence: TGCGCCAGCAGTGATCAGCGGGGGGCAAACTACGAGCAGTACTTC. Translating gives CASSDQRGANYEQYF.

This rearrangement joins TRBV10-3 to TRBJ1-1, with a possible D match to TRBD1 (6 bases). CDR3 length: 15 amino acids. Germline CDR1 reads ENHRY; CDR2 reads SYGVKD. V was clipped by 5 bases and J by 10 bases, with 23 bases between them. CDR3 bases: TGTGCCATCAGTCCCTGGGCGGACAGATCCGCGGGAGCTTTCTTT. This encodes CAISPWADRSAGAFF.

The genes are TRBV5-5 and TRBJ1-2, with 9 bases identical to TRBD1. J lost 3 bases, V lost 4 bases, and 4 bases had no gene match. Germline lookup yields CDR1 SGHKS and CDR2 YYEKEE (reference sequence). The CDR3 consists of 14 residues. CDR3 region: CASSLGQGDYGYTF. In DNA form, the CDR3 reads TGTGCCAGCAGCCTGGGACAGGGAGACTATGGCTACACCTTC.

The chain combines TRBV19 with TRBJ2-7, with TRBD2 as a possible D gene (6 bases). V gave up 5 bases and J gave up 3 bases, with 17 bases separating them. The CDR3 spans 15 residues. Per germline, CDR1 LNHDA and CDR2 SQIVND (reference sequence). CDR3 amino acids: CASSPWAGGCYEQYF. CDR3 bases: TGTGCCAGTAGTCCCTGGGCCGGGGGATGCTACGAGCAGTACTTC.

This sequence joins TRBV2 and TRBJ2-7; the D is unclear. V shed 0 bases and J shed 3 bases, with 6 bases lying between them. The CDR3 has 13 amino acids. CDR1 and CDR2 from the germline V gene are SNHLY and FYNNEI. CDR3 amino acids: CASSEAQDYEQYF. As DNA, the CDR3 is TGTGCCAGCAGTGAAGCCCAGGACTACGAGCAGTACTTC.

J is TRBJ2-7 and V is TRBV5-8; weak D call: TRBD1 (5 bases). Germline-derived CDR1 and CDR2 are SGHTS and YDEGEE. CDR3 length equals 15 residues. With 2 bases removed from V and 5 bases from J, the gap between germline ends came to 17 bases. The CDR3 protein is CASSLQAGHNDEQYF. DNA of the CDR3: TGTGCCAGCAGCTTACAGGCCGGGCATAATGACGAGCAGTACTTC.

This chain connects TRBV27 to TRBJ1-3; D gene uncertain. The CDR3 totals 13 residues. V dropped 10 bases and J dropped 4 bases, with 14 bases sitting between them. Germline V gene sequence: CDR1 MNHEY, CDR2 SMNVEV (reference sequence). The CDR3 is CAISRVTGNTIYF. CDR3 coding DNA: TGTGCCATCTCCCGGGTAACCGGAAACACCATATATTTT.

The chain has TRBV6-5 and TRBJ1-1; the D is unclear. Trimming took off 5 bases at V and 8 bases at J, with 12 bases between the two ends. The CDR3 consists of 12 residues. Germline CDR1 and CDR2: MNHEY and SVGAGI. The CDR3: CASSLWGAEAFF. CDR3 coding DNA: TGTGCCAGCAGTCTTTGGGGAGCGGAAGCTTTCTTT.

The genes are TRBV19 and TRBJ1-4, with TRBD1 identical over 7 bases. The germline V gene has CDR1 LNHDA and CDR2 SQIVND (reference sequence). J was trimmed by 6 bases and V by 7 bases; bases with no gene match: 8. The CDR3 is 14 amino acids. The CDR3, as DNA: TGTGCCAGTATCCGGGACAGCACGTATGAAAAACTGTTTTTT. Its translation: CASIRDSTYEKLFF.

The CDR3 sequence: CASSRDRSYEQYF. In nucleotides, the CDR3 is TGCGCCAGCAGCCGGGACAGATCCTACGAGCAGTACTTC. V is TRBV4-1 and J is TRBJ2-7; 7 bases match TRBD1. Germline V lookup: CDR1 MGHRA, CDR2 YSYEKL. This CDR3 region has 13 residues. With V trimmed by 4 bases and J by 1 base, 1 base remained unmatched.

The chain is built from TRBV30 and TRBJ2-1; 10 nucleotides match TRBD2. The CDR3 has 13 residues. Germline V gene data show CDR1 as GTSNPN and CDR2 as SVGIG (reference sequence). J was trimmed by 3 bases and V by 5 bases; bases with no gene match: 1. The CDR3: CAWERGGYNEQFF. The CDR3 region has the DNA TGTGCCTGGGAGCGGGGGGGCTACAATGAGCAGTTCTTC.

A note on this clone: Germline and junction disagree at one end, which may indicate a read error. This chain connects TRBV5-1 to TRBJ2-3; weak D call: TRBD2 (5 bases). CDR1 and CDR2 from the germline V gene are SGHRS and YFSETQ. The CDR3 extends over 14 amino acids. The CDR3, as DNA: TGCGCCAGCAGAGGTCCGGGGAGCACAGATGCGCAGTATTTT. It codes for CASRGPGSTDAQYF.

This sequence joins TRBV7-2 and TRBJ2-3; 12 bases agree with TRBD1. Unmatched junction bases numbered 3, after V lost 2 bases and J lost 6 bases. CDR3 length equals 15 residues. Germline CDR1 and CDR2: SGHTA and FQGNSA. The CDR3 nucleotides read TGTGCCAGCAGCTTAATGGGACAGGGGGCCGATACGCAGTATTTT. This codes for CASSLMGQGADTQYF.

V gene TRBV6-5 combines with J gene TRBJ1-3; tentative D call: TRBD1 (5 bases). The V and J ends lost 6 bases and 1 base respectively, with 13 bases between them. The length of the CDR3 is 15 residues. Germline V CDR1 and CDR2: MNHEY, SVGAGI. The CDR3 nucleotides read TGTGCCAGCAGACACAATCGGGGGTCTGGAAACACCATATATTTT. It translates to CASRHNRGSGNTIYF.

The chain recombines TRBV11-3 with TRBJ2-1; 8 bases line up with TRBD2. CDR1 and CDR2 from the germline V gene are SGHNT and YENEEA. Trimming at V came to 5 bases and at J to 7 bases, leaving 13 bases not matched to a gene. This CDR3 comprises 16 residues. Here the CDR3 reads CASSPLGVAGNNEQFF. The CDR3 DNA follows: TGTGCCAGCAGCCCCCTTGGGGTAGCGGGAAATAATGAGCAGTTCTTC. Full variable domain (outside the CDR3, taken from reference TRBV11-3 and TRBJ2-1): EAGVVQSPRYKIIEKKQPVAFWCNPISGHNTLYWYLQNLGQGPELLIRYENEEAVDDSQLPKDRFSAERLKGVDSTLKIQPAELGDSAVYLCASSPLGVAGNNEQFFGPGTRLTVL.